This is a list of T cell receptor beta chains from one sample in a study of T-cell reconstitution after alpha-beta-depleted transplantation in children. TCRdb re-derived calls from the PCR reads in MiXCR, one entry per CDR3 protein. The sample yields a few hundred thousand distinct CDR3 sequences, 13% seen once. The sequenced sample was PBMCs, mostly from graft donor cells, obtained 360 days after TCRalphabeta/CD19-depleted stem cell transplant. The origin of the receptors is a male patient younger than 18 who had a stem cell transplant for acute myeloid leukemia, so the T cells may come from the graft donor. Both conserved end residues are part of each CDR3. The D gene is left open where the match is weak. Some rows have no size entry. The others give once, few or many, or a class for an expanded clone.

V gene: TRBV4-1; J gene: TRBJ2-2; clone size: few; D gene: -; CDR3 protein: CASSQPYRELFF; CDR3 DNA: TGCGCCAGCAGCCAACCGTACCGGGAGCTGTTTTTT
V gene: TRBV11-2; J gene: TRBJ2-7; clone size: many; D gene: -; CDR3 protein: CASTSGGAGPYEQYF; CDR3 DNA: TGTGCCAGCACCTCGGGTGGGGCAGGGCCCTACGAGCAGTACTTC
V gene: TRBV24-1; J gene: TRBJ2-2; clone size: few; D gene: -; CDR3 protein: CATLEWPTGELFF; CDR3 DNA: TGTGCCACCCTTGAGTGGCCAACCGGGGAGCTGTTTTTT
V gene: TRBV4-3; J gene: TRBJ2-7; clone size: many; D gene: -; CDR3 protein: CASSQGASRSYEQYF; CDR3 DNA: TGCGCCAGCAGCCAAGGTGCTAGCCGCTCCTACGAGCAGTACTTC
V gene: TRBV6-2/TRBV6-3; J gene: TRBJ2-7; clone size: few; D gene: TRBD2; CDR3 protein: CASSYGLAGPEQYF; CDR3 DNA: TGTGCCAGCAGTTACGGGCTAGCGGGACCTGAGCAGTACTTC
V gene: TRBV27; J gene: TRBJ1-1; clone size: many; D gene: TRBD1; CDR3 protein: CASSRRDSIEAFF; CDR3 DNA: TGTGCCAGCAGTAGAAGGGACAGCATTGAAGCTTTCTTT
V gene: TRBV12-3/TRBV12-4; J gene: TRBJ2-7; clone size: few; D gene: TRBD2; CDR3 protein: CASSSGTSGVEQYF; CDR3 DNA: TGTGCCAGCAGTTCCGGGACTAGCGGGGTCGAGCAGTACTTC
V gene: TRBV20-1; J gene: TRBJ2-5; clone size: -; D gene: TRBD2; CDR3 protein: CSARWGGLETQYF; CDR3 DNA: TGCAGTGCTAGGTGGGGGGGTTTGGAGACCCAGTACTTC
V gene: TRBV29-1; J gene: TRBJ2-7; clone size: many; D gene: TRBD2; CDR3 protein: CSVEGEGSYEQYF; CDR3 DNA: TGCAGCGTTGAAGGGGAGGGCTCCTACGAGCAGTACTTC
V gene: TRBV28; J gene: TRBJ2-3; clone size: -; D gene: TRBD1; CDR3 protein: CASSSWTGGSTDTQYF; CDR3 DNA: TGTGCCAGCAGTTCGTGGACAGGGGGGAGCACAGATACGCAGTATTTT
V gene: TRBV7-9; J gene: TRBJ2-2; clone size: few; D gene: -; CDR3 protein: CASSDHSRGAANTGELFF; CDR3 DNA: TGTGCCAGCAGCGATCATAGCCGGGGGGCCGCGAACACCGGGGAGCTGTTTTTT
V gene: TRBV6-2/TRBV6-3; J gene: TRBJ1-1; clone size: few; D gene: TRBD1; CDR3 protein: CASSYSVRTGGADEAFF; CDR3 DNA: TGTGCCAGCAGTTACTCGGTGAGGACAGGGGGCGCAGATGAAGCTTTCTTT
V gene: TRBV4-2; J gene: TRBJ2-5; clone size: -; D gene: -; CDR3 protein: CASSQDEGRETQYF; CDR3 DNA: TGTGCCAGCAGCCAAGATGAGGGGCGGGAGACCCAGTACTTC
V gene: TRBV20-1; J gene: TRBJ2-2; clone size: -; D gene: -; CDR3 protein: CSASGTGTNTGELFF; CDR3 DNA: TGCAGTGCTTCGGGCACAGGGACGAACACCGGGGAGCTGTTTTTT
V gene: TRBV11-2; J gene: TRBJ2-7; clone size: -; D gene: TRBD2; CDR3 protein: CASSLDLSGTSGSYEQYF; CDR3 DNA: TGTGCCAGCAGCTTAGACCTCTCGGGGACTAGCGGCTCCTACGAGCAGTACTTC
V gene: TRBV5-1; J gene: TRBJ2-7; clone size: few; D gene: TRBD1; CDR3 protein: CASSIQGQGYDEQYF; CDR3 DNA: TGCGCCAGCAGCATACAAGGACAGGGTTACGACGAGCAGTACTTC
V gene: TRBV18; J gene: TRBJ2-6; clone size: many; D gene: -; CDR3 protein: CASSSTVQRATGANVLTF; CDR3 DNA: TGTGCCAGCTCATCGACAGTACAACGGGCCACCGGGGCCAACGTCCTGACTTTC
V gene: TRBV20-1; J gene: TRBJ2-4; clone size: -; D gene: -; CDR3 protein: CSAPYGAKNIQYF; CDR3 DNA: TGCAGTGCTCCGTACGGAGCCAAAAACATTCAGTACTTC
V gene: TRBV29-1; J gene: TRBJ2-7; clone size: -; D gene: TRBD2; CDR3 protein: CSVGKWTSGSYEQYF; CDR3 DNA: TGCAGCGTAGGAAAGTGGACTAGCGGGAGTTACGAGCAGTACTTC
V gene: TRBV19; J gene: TRBJ2-7; clone size: -; D gene: TRBD2; CDR3 protein: CASSGREGGLAGAPYEQYF; CDR3 DNA: TGTGCCAGTAGTGGGCGGGAAGGAGGACTAGCGGGAGCCCCCTACGAGCAGTACTTC
V gene: TRBV6-5; J gene: TRBJ2-7; clone size: -; D gene: -; CDR3 protein: CASSYYTGDSYEQYF; CDR3 DNA: TGTGCCAGCAGTTATTATACCGGGGACTCCTACGAGCAGTACTTC
V gene: TRBV29-1; J gene: TRBJ1-5; clone size: many; D gene: -; CDR3 protein: CSVEPRASPNQPQHF; CDR3 DNA: TGCAGCGTTGAGCCCAGGGCTTCCCCGAATCAGCCCCAGCATTTT
V gene: TRBV20-1; J gene: TRBJ2-4; clone size: many; D gene: -; CDR3 protein: CSASRDGLGSIQYF; CDR3 DNA: TGCAGTGCTAGCAGGGACGGGCTGGGGAGCATTCAGTACTTC
V gene: TRBV6-5; J gene: TRBJ2-7; clone size: -; D gene: -; CDR3 protein: CASSYSLRGHYEQYF; CDR3 DNA: TGTGCCAGCAGTTACTCGTTAAGGGGTCACTACGAGCAGTACTTC
V gene: TRBV7-8; J gene: TRBJ1-4; clone size: few; D gene: TRBD1; CDR3 protein: CASSSVGHRDRLNEKLFF; CDR3 DNA: TGTGCCAGCAGCTCAGTGGGACACCGGGACAGGCTAAATGAAAAACTGTTTTTT
V gene: TRBV7-6; J gene: TRBJ2-7; clone size: -; D gene: -; CDR3 protein: CASSTEGPSYEQYF; CDR3 DNA: TGTGCCAGCAGCACGGAGGGACCGAGCTACGAGCAGTACTTC
V gene: TRBV11-2; J gene: TRBJ2-2; clone size: once; D gene: -; CDR3 protein: CASGRTGELFF; CDR3 DNA: TGTGCCAGTGGCAGGACCGGGGAGCTGTTTTTT
V gene: TRBV18; J gene: TRBJ1-3; clone size: few; D gene: -; CDR3 protein: CASSPPQGRGNTIYF; CDR3 DNA: TGTGCCAGCTCACCACCGCAGGGGAGAGGAAACACCATATATTTT
V gene: TRBV29-1; J gene: TRBJ2-3; clone size: many; D gene: -; CDR3 protein: CSHSHTDTQYF; CDR3 DNA: TGCAGCCACTCTCACACAGATACGCAGTATTTT
V gene: TRBV25-1; J gene: TRBJ2-3; clone size: few; D gene: TRBD2; CDR3 protein: CASSEFGGRAGVVQDTQYF; CDR3 DNA: TGTGCCAGCAGTGAATTTGGCGGGAGGGCCGGAGTGGTACAAGATACGCAGTATTTT
V gene: TRBV4-3; J gene: TRBJ2-1; clone size: -; D gene: TRBD2; CDR3 protein: CASSQGTGLAGAFSYNEQFF; CDR3 DNA: TGCGCCAGCAGCCAAGGTACGGGACTAGCGGGAGCCTTCTCCTACAATGAGCAGTTCTTC
V gene: TRBV4-3; J gene: TRBJ2-2; clone size: -; D gene: -; CDR3 protein: CASSQASLNTGELFF; CDR3 DNA: TGCGCCAGCAGCCAAGCTAGCCTCAACACCGGGGAGCTGTTTTTT
V gene: TRBV12-3/TRBV12-4; J gene: TRBJ2-7; clone size: many; D gene: TRBD1; CDR3 protein: CACRGTGGVEQYF; CDR3 DNA: TGTGCCTGCCGCGGGACAGGGGGTGTTGAGCAGTACTTC
V gene: TRBV6-1; J gene: TRBJ2-1; clone size: -; D gene: TRBD1; CDR3 protein: CASSLRRQGRLNEQFF; CDR3 DNA: TGTGCCAGCAGCCTGCGGAGACAGGGGCGTCTCAATGAGCAGTTCTTC
V gene: TRBV7-8; J gene: TRBJ2-5; clone size: many; D gene: TRBD2; CDR3 protein: CASSRSVTSGRETQYF; CDR3 DNA: TGTGCCAGCAGCCGATCCGTGACTAGCGGGAGGGAGACCCAGTACTTC
V gene: TRBV28; J gene: TRBJ2-1; clone size: few; D gene: -; CDR3 protein: CASSLWDPAPYNEQFF; CDR3 DNA: TGTGCCAGCAGTTTATGGGACCCGGCGCCATACAATGAGCAGTTCTTC
V gene: TRBV4-2; J gene: TRBJ2-7; clone size: -; D gene: TRBD2; CDR3 protein: CASSQDIGLAGELMGYEQYF; CDR3 DNA: TGTGCCAGCAGCCAAGATATAGGCCTAGCGGGAGAGTTAATGGGCTACGAGCAGTACTTC
V gene: TRBV29-1; J gene: TRBJ2-5; clone size: -; D gene: TRBD2; CDR3 protein: CSLAQLAGGTVKTQYF; CDR3 DNA: TGCAGCCTTGCCCAGCTCGCGGGAGGCACCGTAAAGACCCAGTACTTC
V gene: TRBV27; J gene: TRBJ2-5; clone size: -; D gene: -; CDR3 protein: CASSPPGLLRTQYF; CDR3 DNA: TGTGCCAGCAGCCCGCCGGGACTCCTAAGGACCCAGTACTTC
V gene: TRBV20-1; J gene: TRBJ2-1; clone size: -; D gene: -; CDR3 protein: CSEAVSGLYNEQFF; CDR3 DNA: TGCAGTGAGGCAGTCTCGGGACTTTACAATGAGCAGTTCTTC